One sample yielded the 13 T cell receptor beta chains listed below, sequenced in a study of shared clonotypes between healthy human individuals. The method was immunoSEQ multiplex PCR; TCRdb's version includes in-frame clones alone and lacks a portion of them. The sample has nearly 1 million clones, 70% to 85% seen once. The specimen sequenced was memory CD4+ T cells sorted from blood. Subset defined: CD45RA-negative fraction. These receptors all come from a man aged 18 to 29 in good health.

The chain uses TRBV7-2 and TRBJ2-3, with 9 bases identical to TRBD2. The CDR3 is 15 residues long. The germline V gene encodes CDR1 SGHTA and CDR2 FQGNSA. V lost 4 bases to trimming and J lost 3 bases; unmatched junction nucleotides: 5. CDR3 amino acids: CASSSGLARTDTQYF. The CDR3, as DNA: TGTGCCAGCAGCTCCGGACTAGCGAGAACAGATACGCAGTATTTT.

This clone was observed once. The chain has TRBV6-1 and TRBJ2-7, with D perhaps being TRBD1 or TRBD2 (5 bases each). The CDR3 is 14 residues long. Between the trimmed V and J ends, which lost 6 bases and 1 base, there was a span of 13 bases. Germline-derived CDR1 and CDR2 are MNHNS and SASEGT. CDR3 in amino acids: CASRLPGPSYEQYF. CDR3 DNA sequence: TGTGCCAGCAGACTCCCGGGACCTTCCTACGAGCAGTACTTC.

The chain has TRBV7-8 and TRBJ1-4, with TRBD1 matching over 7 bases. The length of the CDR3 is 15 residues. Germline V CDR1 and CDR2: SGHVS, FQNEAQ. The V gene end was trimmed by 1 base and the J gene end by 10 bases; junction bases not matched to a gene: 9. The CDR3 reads CASSLEGGAGGKLFF. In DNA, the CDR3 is TGTGCCAGCAGCTTAGAAGGGGGGGCAGGGGGAAAACTGTTTTTT.

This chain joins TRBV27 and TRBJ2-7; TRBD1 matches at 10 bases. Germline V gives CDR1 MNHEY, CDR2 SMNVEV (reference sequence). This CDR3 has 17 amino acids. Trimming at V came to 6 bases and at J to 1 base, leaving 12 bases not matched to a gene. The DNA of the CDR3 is TGTGCCAGCAGCCTTAGTTCCGGGACAGGGGTATCCTACGAGCAGTACTTC. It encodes CASSLSSGTGVSYEQYF.

For the CDR3, the DNA is TGTGCCAGCAGCCAAGTTTTGACACAGTACTTC. Residues: CASSQVLTQYF. The rearrangement links TRBV14 to TRBJ2-5; D ambiguous. The CDR3 runs to 11 residues. Germline-derived CDR1 and CDR2 are SGHDN and FVKESK. V was shortened by 1 base and J by 11 bases, with 8 bases between the two germline ends.

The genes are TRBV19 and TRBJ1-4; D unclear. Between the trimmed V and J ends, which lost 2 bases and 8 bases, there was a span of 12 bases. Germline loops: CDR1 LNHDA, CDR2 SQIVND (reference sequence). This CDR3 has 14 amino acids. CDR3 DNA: TGTGCCAGTAGTATATTCGGTTACGGCGAAAAACTGTTTTTT. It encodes CASSIFGYGEKLFF.

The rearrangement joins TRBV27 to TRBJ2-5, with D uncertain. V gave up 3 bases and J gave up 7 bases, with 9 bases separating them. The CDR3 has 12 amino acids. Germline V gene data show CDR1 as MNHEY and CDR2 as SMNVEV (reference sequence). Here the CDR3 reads CASSFDGLTQYF. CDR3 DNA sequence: TGTGCCAGCAGTTTTGACGGGTTGACCCAGTACTTC.

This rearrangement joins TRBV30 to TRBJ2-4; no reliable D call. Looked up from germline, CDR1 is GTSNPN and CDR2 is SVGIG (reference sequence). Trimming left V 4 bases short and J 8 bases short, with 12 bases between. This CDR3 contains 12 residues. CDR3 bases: TGTGCCTGGAATCTGGACGGATACATTCAGTACTTC. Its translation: CAWNLDGYIQYF.

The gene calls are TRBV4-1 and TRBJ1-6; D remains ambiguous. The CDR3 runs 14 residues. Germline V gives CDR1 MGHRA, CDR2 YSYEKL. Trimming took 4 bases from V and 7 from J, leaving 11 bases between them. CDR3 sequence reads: CASSRQGENSPLHF. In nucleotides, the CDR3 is TGCGCCAGCAGCCGACAAGGTGAAAATTCACCCCTCCACTTT.

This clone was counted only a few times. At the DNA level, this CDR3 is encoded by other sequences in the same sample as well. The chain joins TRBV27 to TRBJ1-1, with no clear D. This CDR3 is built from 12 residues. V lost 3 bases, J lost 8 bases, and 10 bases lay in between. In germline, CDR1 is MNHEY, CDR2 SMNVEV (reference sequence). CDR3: CASSFLQGEAFF. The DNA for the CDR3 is TGTGCCAGCAGTTTCCTTCAAGGGGAAGCTTTCTTT.

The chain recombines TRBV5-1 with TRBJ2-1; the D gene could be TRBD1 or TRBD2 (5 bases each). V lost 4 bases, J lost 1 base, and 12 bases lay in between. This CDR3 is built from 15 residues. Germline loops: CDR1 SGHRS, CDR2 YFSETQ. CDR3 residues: CASSDGGGSYNEQFF. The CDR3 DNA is TGCGCCAGCAGCGATGGTGGGGGATCCTACAATGAGCAGTTCTTC.

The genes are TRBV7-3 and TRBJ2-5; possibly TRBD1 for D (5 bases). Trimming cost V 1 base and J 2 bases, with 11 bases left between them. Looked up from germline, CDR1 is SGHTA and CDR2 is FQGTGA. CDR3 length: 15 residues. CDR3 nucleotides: TGTGCCAGCAGCTTAAGGGGCCTACGGCAAGAGACCCAGTACTTC. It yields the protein CASSLRGLRQETQYF.

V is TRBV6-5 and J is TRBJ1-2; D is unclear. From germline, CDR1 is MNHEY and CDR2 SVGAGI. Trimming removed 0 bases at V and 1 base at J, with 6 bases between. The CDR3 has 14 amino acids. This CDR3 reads CASSYSSVNYGYTF. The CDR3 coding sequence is TGTGCCAGCAGTTACTCGTCTGTTAACTATGGCTACACCTTC.